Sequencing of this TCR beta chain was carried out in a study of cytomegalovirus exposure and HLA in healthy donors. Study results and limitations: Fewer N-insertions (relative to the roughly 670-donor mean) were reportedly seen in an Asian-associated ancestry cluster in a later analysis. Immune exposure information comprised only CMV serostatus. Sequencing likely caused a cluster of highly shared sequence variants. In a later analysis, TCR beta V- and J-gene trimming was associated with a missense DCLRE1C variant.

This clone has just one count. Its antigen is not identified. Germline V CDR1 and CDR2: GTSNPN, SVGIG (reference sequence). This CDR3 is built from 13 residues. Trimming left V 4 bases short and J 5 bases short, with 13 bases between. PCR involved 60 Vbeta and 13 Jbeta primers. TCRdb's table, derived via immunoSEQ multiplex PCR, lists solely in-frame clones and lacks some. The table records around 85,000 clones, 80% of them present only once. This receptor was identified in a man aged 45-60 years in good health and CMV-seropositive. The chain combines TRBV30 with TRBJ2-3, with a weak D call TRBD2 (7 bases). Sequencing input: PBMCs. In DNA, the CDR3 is TGTGCCTGGAAGGGGGGGGCGGGAGATACGCAGTATTTT. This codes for CAWKGGAGDTQYF.